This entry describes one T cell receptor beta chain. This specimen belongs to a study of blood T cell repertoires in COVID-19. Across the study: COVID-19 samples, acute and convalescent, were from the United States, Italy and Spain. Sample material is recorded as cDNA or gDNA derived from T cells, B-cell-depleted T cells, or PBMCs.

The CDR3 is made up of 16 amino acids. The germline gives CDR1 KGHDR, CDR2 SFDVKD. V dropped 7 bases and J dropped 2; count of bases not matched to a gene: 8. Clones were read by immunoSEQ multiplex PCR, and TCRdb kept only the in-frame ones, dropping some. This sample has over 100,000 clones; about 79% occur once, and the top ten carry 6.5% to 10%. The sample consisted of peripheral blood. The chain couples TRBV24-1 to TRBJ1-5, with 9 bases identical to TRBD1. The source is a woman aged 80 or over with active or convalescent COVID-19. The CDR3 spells CATSPGQGLRNQPQHF. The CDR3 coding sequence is TGTGCCACCAGCCCGGGACAGGGTCTCCGCAATCAGCCCCAGCATTTT.